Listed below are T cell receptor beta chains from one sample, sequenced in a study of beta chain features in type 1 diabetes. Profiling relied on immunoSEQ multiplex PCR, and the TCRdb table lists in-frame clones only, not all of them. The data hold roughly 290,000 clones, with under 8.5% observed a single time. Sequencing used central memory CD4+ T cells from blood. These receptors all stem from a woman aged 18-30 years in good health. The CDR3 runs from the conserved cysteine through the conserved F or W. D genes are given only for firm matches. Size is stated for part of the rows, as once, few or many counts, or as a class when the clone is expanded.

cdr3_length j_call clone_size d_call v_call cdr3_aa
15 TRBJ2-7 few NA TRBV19 CASRRMWQGGYEQYF
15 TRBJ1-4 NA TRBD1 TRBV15 CATSRDPGGGEKLFF
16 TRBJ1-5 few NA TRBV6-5 CASSYSEQRRVQPQHF
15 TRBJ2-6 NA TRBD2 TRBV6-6 CATSSGGSGANVLTF
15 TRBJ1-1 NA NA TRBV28 CASSPNRVWNTEAFF
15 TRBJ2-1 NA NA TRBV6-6 CASSFRGASYNEQFF
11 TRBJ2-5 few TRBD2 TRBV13 CASMGGETQYF
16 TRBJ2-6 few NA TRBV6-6 CASRRTGVSGANVLTF
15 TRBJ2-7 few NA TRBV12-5 CASGLGTGSSYEQYF
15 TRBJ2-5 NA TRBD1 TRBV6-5 CASSYQTGLMETQYF
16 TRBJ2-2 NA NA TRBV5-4 CASSLEASFNTGELFF
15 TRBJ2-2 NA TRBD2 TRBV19 CASSVSGRNTGELFF
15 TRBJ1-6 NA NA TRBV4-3 CASSQDPTVGSPLHF
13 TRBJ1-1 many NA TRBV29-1 CSVEKGMNTEAFF
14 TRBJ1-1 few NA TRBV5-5 CASSSRTPNTEAFF
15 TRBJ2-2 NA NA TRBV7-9 CASSLGLANTGELFF
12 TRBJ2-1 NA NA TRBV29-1 CSVETGWDEQFF
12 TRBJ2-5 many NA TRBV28 CASSLKRETQYF
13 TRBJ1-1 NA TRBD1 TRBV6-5 CASSNEQGRVAFF
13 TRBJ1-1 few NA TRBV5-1 CASSEGFYTEAFF
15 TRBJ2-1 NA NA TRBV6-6 CASSQLQRGVDEQFF
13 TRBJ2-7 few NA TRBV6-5 CASSYSLASEQYF
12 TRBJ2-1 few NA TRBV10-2 CATAAPYNEQFF
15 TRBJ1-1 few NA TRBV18 CASSQDGTMNTEAFF
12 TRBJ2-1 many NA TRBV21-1 CARGPTEDEQFF
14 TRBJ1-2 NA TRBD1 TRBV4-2 CASSVSRQGDGYTF
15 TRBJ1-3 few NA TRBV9 CASSVALAGGNTIYF
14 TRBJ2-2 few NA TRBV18 CASSPIGETGELFF
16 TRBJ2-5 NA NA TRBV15 CATSRGRQAARETQYF
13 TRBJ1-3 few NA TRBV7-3 CASTSGVGNTIYF
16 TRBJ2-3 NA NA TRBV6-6 CASSNVGGGSRDTQYF
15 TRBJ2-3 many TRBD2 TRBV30 CAWSQLAGGSDTQYF
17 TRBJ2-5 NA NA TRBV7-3 CASSPQGVGSHQETQYF
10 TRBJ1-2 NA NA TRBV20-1 CSAAAGGYTF
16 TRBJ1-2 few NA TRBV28 CASSSPQEIGNYGYTF
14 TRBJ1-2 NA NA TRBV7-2 CASSLASGNYGYTF
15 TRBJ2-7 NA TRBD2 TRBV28 CASSRGLAGVYEQYF
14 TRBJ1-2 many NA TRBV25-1 CASSDHGVNYGYTF
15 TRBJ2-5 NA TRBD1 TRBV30 CAWSQRGTGQETQYF
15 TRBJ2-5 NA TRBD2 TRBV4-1 CASSPVLALQETQYF
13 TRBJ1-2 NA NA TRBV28 CASSSGVLYGYTF
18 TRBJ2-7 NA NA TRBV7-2 CASSTDSAVEGLILEQYF
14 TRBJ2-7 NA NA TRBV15 CATRSLSGNYEQYF
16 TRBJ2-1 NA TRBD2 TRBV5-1 CASSLLTSGNYNEQFF
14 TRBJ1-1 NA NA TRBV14 CASSQVRGNTEAFF
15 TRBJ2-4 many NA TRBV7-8 CASSIELGDKNIQYF
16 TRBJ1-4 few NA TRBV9 CASSVGGQGGLEKLFF
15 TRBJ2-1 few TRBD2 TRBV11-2 CASSTASGRDYEQFF
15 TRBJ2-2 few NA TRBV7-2 CASSTPGSHTGELFF
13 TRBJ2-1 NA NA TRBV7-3 CASSLARMGEQFF
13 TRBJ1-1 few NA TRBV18 CASSPPWGTEAFF
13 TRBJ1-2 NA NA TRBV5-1 CASSFGGDYGYTF
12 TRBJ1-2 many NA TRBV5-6 CASRRIKIGYTF
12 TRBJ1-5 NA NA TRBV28 CASMGGLEPQHF
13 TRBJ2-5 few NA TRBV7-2 CASSFKGQETQYF
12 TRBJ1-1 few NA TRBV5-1 CASSLGRGKAFF
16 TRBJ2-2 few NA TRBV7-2 CASSVGTRWNTGELFF
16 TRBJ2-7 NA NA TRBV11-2 CASSLRATTGDYEQYF